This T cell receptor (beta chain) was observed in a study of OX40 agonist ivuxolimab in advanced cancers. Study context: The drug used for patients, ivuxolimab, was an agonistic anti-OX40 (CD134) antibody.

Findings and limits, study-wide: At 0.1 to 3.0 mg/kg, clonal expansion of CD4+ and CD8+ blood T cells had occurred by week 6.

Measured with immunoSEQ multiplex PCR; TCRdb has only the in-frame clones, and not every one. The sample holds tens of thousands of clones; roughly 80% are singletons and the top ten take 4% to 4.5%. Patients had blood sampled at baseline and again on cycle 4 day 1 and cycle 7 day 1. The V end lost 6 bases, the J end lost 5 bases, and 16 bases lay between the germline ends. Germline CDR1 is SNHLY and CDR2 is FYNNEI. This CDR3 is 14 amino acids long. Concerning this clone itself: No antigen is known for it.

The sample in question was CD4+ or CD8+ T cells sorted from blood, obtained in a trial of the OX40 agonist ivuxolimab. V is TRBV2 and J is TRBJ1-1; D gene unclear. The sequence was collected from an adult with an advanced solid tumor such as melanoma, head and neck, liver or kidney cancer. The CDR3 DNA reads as TGTGCCAGCAGGGTACGGGGAGATGGGACTGAAGCTTTCTTT. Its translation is CASRVRGDGTEAFF.